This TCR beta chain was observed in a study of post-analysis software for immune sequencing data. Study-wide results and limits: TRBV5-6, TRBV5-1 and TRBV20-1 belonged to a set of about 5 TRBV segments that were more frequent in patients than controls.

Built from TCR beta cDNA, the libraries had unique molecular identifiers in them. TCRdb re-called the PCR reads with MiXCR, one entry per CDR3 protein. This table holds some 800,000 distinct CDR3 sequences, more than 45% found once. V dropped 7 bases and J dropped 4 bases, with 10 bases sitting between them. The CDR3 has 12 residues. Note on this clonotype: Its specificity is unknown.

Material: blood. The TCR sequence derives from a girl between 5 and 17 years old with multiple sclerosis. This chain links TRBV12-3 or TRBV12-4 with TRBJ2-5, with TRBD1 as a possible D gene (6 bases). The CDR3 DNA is TGTGCCAGCACGACAGGCCCAGAGACCCAGTACTTC. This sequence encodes CASTTGPETQYF.